This T cell receptor (beta chain) was observed in a study of regulatory T cells in long-lasting Graves disease. Construction of the TCR beta libraries employed iRepertoire HTBI primers in conjunction with Arm-PCR of CDR3 regions. TCRdb used MiXCR to reprocess the multiplex PCR reads, holding one entry per CDR3 protein. Of about 470,000 distinct CDR3 sequences in the sample, just under 15% were seen once. Time point specified: newly diagnosed GD, antithyroid drugs for less than 3 months. RNA isolated from PBMCs was used to make the TCR library. Patients of an endocrinology department in Xi'an, China, were included. These data were also filed under a second study, of T cells in Graves' hyperthyroidism and ophthalmopathy. That investigation notes: Over 18 months, lack of ophthalmopathy progression marked Graves' hyperthyroidism as stable. Uncontrolled infection, other autoimmune disease, pregnancy or lactation excluded patients. The study used the HTBI primer set for a first-round RT-PCR of the TCR CDR3.

The origin of this receptor is a woman aged 25 to 39 with Graves disease. The specimen comprised peripheral blood mononuclear cells (PBMCs), sampled at new diagnosis, from a patient treated with antithyroid drugs.

The CDR3 here is CASSIDRGRRNTIYF. Written as DNA, the CDR3 is TGTGCCAGTAGTATAGACCGGGGACGGCGAAACACCATATATTTT. This chain connects TRBV19 to TRBJ1-3; tentatively, D is TRBD1 (5 bases). Germline assignment: CDR1 LNHDA and CDR2 SQIVND (reference sequence). The CDR3 sequence is 15 residues long. Trimming took 0 bases from V and 5 from J, leaving 11 bases between them.